The 5 T cell receptor beta chains below were found in one sample sequenced in a study of identical twins listed by TCRdb under 2016. The protocol used for the library was 5' RACE. For sequencing, an Illumina HiSeq 2000 was employed. TCRdb trimmed the raw reads at Q25, called clones with MiXCR and kept productive beta chains. Merged by CDR3 protein, the rows form single entries marked with the most common genes and DNA. The sample profile shows roughly 570,000 distinct CDR3 sequences; nearly 10% of them were found once. The biggest ten clones account for 2.5% to 3.5% of the sample. These data also featured in a second study, about yellow fever vaccine responses in identical twins.

The sequenced material came from PBMCs. Receptors were obtained from a woman younger than 30 in good health.

The chain carries TRBV7-2 and TRBJ2-5; maybe TRBD1 (5 bases). From germline, CDR1 is SGHTA and CDR2 FQGNSA. V was shortened by 6 bases and J by 9 bases, with 17 bases between the two germline ends. The CDR3 is made up of 13 amino acids. The DNA of the CDR3 is TGTGCCAGCAGATCGACAGTTCAAGAATCCCAGTACTTC. Protein: CASRSTVQESQYF.

CDR3 loop: CASSKDRAYNEQFF. In nucleotides, the CDR3 is TGTGCCAGCAGCAAGGACAGGGCCTACAATGAGCAGTTCTTC. The rearrangement uses TRBV11-2 and TRBJ2-1; 8 bases align to TRBD1. CDR1 SGHAT and CDR2 FQNNGV come from the germline V gene. J was trimmed by 2 bases and V by 5 bases; bases with no gene match: 2. The CDR3 length is 14 residues.

The V call is TRBV4-2, the J call TRBJ2-4; 9 bases align to TRBD1. This CDR3 is built from 16 residues. CDR1 LGHNA and CDR2 YNFKEQ come from the germline V gene. J lost 3 bases, V lost 1 base, and 4 bases had no gene match. The CDR3 coding sequence is TGTGCCAGCAGCCAAGGACCGACAGGGGGCAAAAACATTCAGTACTTC. This translates into CASSQGPTGGKNIQYF.

This clonotype was counted at least ten times. V and J are TRBV5-1 and TRBJ2-5; 9 nucleotides line up with TRBD1. Germline assignment: CDR1 SGHRS and CDR2 YFSETQ. The junction had 13 bases not matched to a gene; V was cut back by 4 bases and J by 0 bases. The length of the CDR3 is 18 residues. In DNA form, the CDR3 reads TGCGCCAGCAGCGTTCGGACAGGGGAGTTTACGTACCAAGAGACCCAGTACTTC. It translates to CASSVRTGEFTYQETQYF.

In this sample, this clonotype turned up many times. The CDR3 here is CASSLGVRAQETQYF. The CDR3 coding sequence is TGTGCCAGCAGTTTAGGGGTCAGGGCCCAAGAGACCCAGTACTTC. The V and J genes are TRBV27 and TRBJ2-5, with D tentatively TRBD1 (5 bases). Deletions cut 2 bases from V and 1 base from J, with 11 bases between. The CDR3 spans 15 residues. Germline V CDR1 and CDR2: MNHEY, SMNVEV (reference sequence).